This T cell receptor beta chain was sequenced for a study of OX40 agonist ivuxolimab in advanced cancers. Study context: Ivuxolimab is a fully human IgG2 antibody that activates OX40 (CD134). Three patients got partial responses; one had hepatocellular carcinoma and two had cutaneous melanoma.

Assay used: immunoSEQ multiplex PCR; TCRdb lists only in-frame clones, some missing. The profile shows roughly 70,000 clones, 82% of them singletons. Turning to this clone: Its antigen is currently unknown.

Study observations and caveats: CD8+ T cells were the subset that, on average, had more expanded clones than CD4+.

Trimming shortened V by 2 bases and J by 8 bases, and 12 bases separated the two germline ends. Germline CDR1 KGHSH, CDR2 LQKENI. The CDR3 sequence is 13 residues long. The study sampled blood at baseline, cycle 4 day 1, and cycle 7 day 1. The sequence came from an adult with an advanced solid tumor such as melanoma, head and neck, liver or kidney cancer. The rearrangement links TRBV18 to TRBJ1-2; D is perhaps TRBD1 (6 bases). This sample comprised CD4+ or CD8+ T cells sorted from blood, obtained in a trial of the OX40 agonist ivuxolimab. CDR3 DNA: TGTGCCAGCTCACCAACAGGGTGGGACGGCTACACCTTC. As protein: CASSPTGWDGYTF.